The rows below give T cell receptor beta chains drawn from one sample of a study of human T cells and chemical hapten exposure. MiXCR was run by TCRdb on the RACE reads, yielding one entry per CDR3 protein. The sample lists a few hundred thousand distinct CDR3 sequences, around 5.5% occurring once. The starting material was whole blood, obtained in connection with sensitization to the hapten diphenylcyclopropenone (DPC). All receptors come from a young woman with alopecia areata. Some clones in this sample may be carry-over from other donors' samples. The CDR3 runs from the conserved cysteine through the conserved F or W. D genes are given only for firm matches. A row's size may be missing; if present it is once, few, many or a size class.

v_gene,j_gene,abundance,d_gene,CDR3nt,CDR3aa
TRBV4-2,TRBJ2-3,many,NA,TGTGCCAGCAGCCAAGCTGCGGGCAGAGACACAGATACGCAGTATTTT,CASSQAAGRDTDTQYF
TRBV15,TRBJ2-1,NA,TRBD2,TGTGCCACCAGCAGAGCGGGAGGCGGACCCTACAATGAGCAGTTCTTC,CATSRAGGGPYNEQFF
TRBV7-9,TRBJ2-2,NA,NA,TGTGCCAGCAGCTTAGGCGAACAGCTCAACACCGGGGAGCTGTTTTTT,CASSLGEQLNTGELFF
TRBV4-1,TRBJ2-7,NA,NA,TGCGCCAGCAGCCAAGAGGGAACTAAGCAGTACTTC,CASSQEGTKQYF
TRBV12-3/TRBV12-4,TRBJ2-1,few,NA,TGTGCCAGCAGCCCTCGGGGCAGGGTCCATGAGCAGTTCTTC,CASSPRGRVHEQFF
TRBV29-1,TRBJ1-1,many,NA,TGCAGCGTTGTTTTGTTCACTGAAGCTTTCTTT,CSVVLFTEAFF
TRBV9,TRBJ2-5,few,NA,TGTGCCAGCAGCCCCAACCCCGAAGGCCCCTGGGAGACCCAGTACTTC,CASSPNPEGPWETQYF
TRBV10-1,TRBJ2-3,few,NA,TGCGCCAGCAGTGAGTCGGTCGCACGTCCGACCCCCACAGATACGCAGTATTTT,CASSESVARPTPTDTQYF
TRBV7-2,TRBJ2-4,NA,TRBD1,TGTGCCAGCAGCTTGTCGTGGCGTACAGGGGATCTAGCCAAAAACATTCAGTACTTC,CASSLSWRTGDLAKNIQYF
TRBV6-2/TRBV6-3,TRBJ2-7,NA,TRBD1,TGTGCCAGCAGTTACTCGACAGGGACGGCCTACGAGCAGTACTTC,CASSYSTGTAYEQYF
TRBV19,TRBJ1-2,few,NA,TGTGCCAGTAGTATAAACGGGAACTATGGCTACACCTTC,CASSINGNYGYTF
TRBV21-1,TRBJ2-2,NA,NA,TGTGCCAGCAGCGAGGGGGGCGTAAACACCGGGGAGCTGTTTTTT,CASSEGGVNTGELFF
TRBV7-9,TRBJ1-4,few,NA,TGTGCCAGCACCGAAAACTCTGCAACTAATGAAAAACTGTTTTTT,CASTENSATNEKLFF
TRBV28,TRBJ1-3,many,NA,TGTGCCAGTTCGACTTCGAGCTCTGGAAACACCATATATTTT,CASSTSSSGNTIYF
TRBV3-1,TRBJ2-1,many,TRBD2,TGTGCCAGCAGCCAAGATCTAGCGGGGGGTACCTACAATGAGCAGTTCTTC,CASSQDLAGGTYNEQFF
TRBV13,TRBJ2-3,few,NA,TGTGCCAGCAGCGTTGCCGTTTCTAGCGCTCCAAGCACAGATACGCAGTATTTT,CASSVAVSSAPSTDTQYF
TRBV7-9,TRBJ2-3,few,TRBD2,TGTGCCAGCAGCTCCCGTATAGCGGGAGACCTTAGCACAGATACGCAGTATTTT,CASSSRIAGDLSTDTQYF
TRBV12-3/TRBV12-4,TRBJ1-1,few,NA,TGTGCCAGCAGTTTTCACTCACGAGGTTTCTTT,CASSFHSRGFF
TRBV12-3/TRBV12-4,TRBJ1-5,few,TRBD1,TGTGCCAGCAGTTGGCAGGGGGCGGGTAGCAATCAGCCCCAGCATTTT,CASSWQGAGSNQPQHF
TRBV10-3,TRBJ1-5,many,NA,TGTGCCAGCGGCCCAGCGGGGCCCCAGCATTTT,CASGPAGPQHF
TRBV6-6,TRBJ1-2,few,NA,TGTGCCAGCAGGAGGGAAGGGATCCTAGACTATGGCTACACCTTC,CASRREGILDYGYTF
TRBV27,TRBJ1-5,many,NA,TGTGCCAGCAGGGGGCGGGGAGGGGGGCGCAATCAGCCCCAGCATTTT,CASRGRGGGRNQPQHF
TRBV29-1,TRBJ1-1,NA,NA,TGCAGCGTCCACACAGGGAGCACTGAAGCTTTCTTT,CSVHTGSTEAFF
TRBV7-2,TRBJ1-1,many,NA,TGTGCCAGCAGCTTAGCAAGGACTATGAACACTGAAGCTTTCTTT,CASSLARTMNTEAFF
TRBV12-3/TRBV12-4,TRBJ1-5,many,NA,TGTGCCAGCAGTTTAGGAGCCCCCCATCAGCCCCAGCATTTT,CASSLGAPHQPQHF
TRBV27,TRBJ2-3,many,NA,TGTGCCAGCAGTCCCGGACAGTTCACAGATACGCAGTATTTT,CASSPGQFTDTQYF